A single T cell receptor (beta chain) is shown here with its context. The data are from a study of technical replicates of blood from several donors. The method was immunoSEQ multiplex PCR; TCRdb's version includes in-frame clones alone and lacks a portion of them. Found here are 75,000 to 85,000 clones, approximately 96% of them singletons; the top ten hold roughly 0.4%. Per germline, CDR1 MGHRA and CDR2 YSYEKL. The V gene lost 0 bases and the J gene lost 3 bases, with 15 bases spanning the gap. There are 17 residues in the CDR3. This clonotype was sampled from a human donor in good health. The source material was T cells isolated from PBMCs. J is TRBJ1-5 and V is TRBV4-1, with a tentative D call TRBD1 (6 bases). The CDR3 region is CASSQEFLQGVNQPQHF. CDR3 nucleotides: TGCGCCAGCAGCCAAGAGTTCCTACAGGGAGTCAATCAGCCCCAGCATTTT.